These T cell receptor beta chains were read from a single sample in a study of CD8 T cell repertoires and HIV-1 epitope variants. Only in-frame clones appear in the TCRdb table, and some are missing; sequencing was by immunoSEQ multiplex PCR. The sample shows under 2,500 clones, 72% of them seen only once. These TCRs are of unknown antigen specificity. Sequenced: cultured CD8+ T cells derived from PBMCs. The receptor set was obtained from a male donor with HIV. CDR3s include the opening cysteine and the closing phenylalanine or tryptophan. D genes are given only for firm matches.

v_gene	d_gene	CDR3aa
TRBV7-8	-	CASSLISFSTVNYEQYF
TRBV7-2	TRBD2	CASSFSGQGGDTQYF
TRBV25-1	TRBD2	CASTATAGLAGAWETQYF
TRBV5-6	TRBD2	CASSRGTTYEQYF
TRBV7-9	-	CASSLGEGSYEQYF
TRBV5-6	TRBD1	CASSGQGENTIYF
TRBV4-1	TRBD1	CASSQLQGAGETQYF
TRBV7-9	TRBD1	CASSSTGQGEQYF
TRBV6-6	TRBD2	CASRLAEGNEQFF
TRBV4-3	-	CASSQEPGAGALSSYEQYF
TRBV19	TRBD1	CASTPDRLSNQPQHF
TRBV6-4	-	CASSDRGRETQYF
TRBV4-3	TRBD1	CASSRNPPPTGDHYGYTF
TRBV28	TRBD2	CASSFSRVAGGSYEQYF
TRBV2	TRBD1	CASTPRTGTPGELFF
TRBV28	-	CASNSDAWPYSNQPQHF
TRBV28	TRBD2	CASSLSGGTYNEQFF
TRBV6-1	-	CASSEGAGPYEQYF
TRBV29-1	-	CSVVRPSYNEQFF
TRBV6-5	-	CASSSTSSSGNTIYF